Below, 2 T cell receptor beta chains from the same sample are listed, as sequenced in a study of neurological immune-mediated disorders. Each CDR3 protein gets one entry after TCRdb re-called the 5' RACE reads with MiXCR. The table lists some 50,000 distinct CDR3 sequences, 25% of them singletons, with around 25% in the top ten. Sequenced: PBMCs. These receptors were taken from a woman aged 70 to 79 in good health.

This clonotype came up a few times. This chain connects TRBV5-6 to TRBJ2-7; D gene uncertain. This CDR3 spans 12 amino acids. The V gene's germline CDR1 is SGHDT and CDR2 YYEEEE. V lost 1 base, J lost 4 bases, and 6 bases lay in between. The CDR3 DNA reads TGTGCCAGCAGCTTGCTGAATTACGAGCAGTACTTC. Its translation is CASSLLNYEQYF.

This clonotype was counted between two and nine times. The J gene is TRBJ2-4, the V gene TRBV9, with 9 bases fitting TRBD2. The length of the CDR3 is 17 residues. Germline V gene data show CDR1 as SGDLS and CDR2 as YYNGEE. V gave up 0 bases and J gave up 2 bases; unmatched junction bases: 6. CDR3 amino acids: CASSVAGLAGSKNIQYF. The CDR3 coding sequence is TGTGCCAGCAGCGTAGCTGGCCTAGCGGGGTCCAAAAACATTCAGTACTTC. Full variable domain (rest looked up from reference TRBV9 and TRBJ2-4): DSGVTQTPKHLITATGQRVTLRCSPRSGDLSVYWYQQSLDQGLQFLIQYYNGEERAKGNILERFSAQQFPDLHSELNLSSLELGDSALYFCASSVAGLAGSKNIQYFGAGTRLSVL.